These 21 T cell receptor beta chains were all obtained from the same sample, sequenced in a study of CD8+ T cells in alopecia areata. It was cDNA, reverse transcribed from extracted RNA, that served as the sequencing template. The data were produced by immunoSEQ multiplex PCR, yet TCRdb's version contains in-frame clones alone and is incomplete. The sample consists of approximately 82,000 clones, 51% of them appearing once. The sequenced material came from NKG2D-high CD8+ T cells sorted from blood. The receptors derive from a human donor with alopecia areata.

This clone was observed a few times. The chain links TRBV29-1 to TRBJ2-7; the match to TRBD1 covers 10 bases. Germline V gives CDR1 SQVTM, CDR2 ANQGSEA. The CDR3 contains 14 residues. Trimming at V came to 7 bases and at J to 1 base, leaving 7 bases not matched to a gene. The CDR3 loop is CSAVRQGASYEQYF. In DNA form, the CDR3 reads TGCAGCGCCGTACGACAGGGGGCGTCCTACGAGCAGTACTTC.

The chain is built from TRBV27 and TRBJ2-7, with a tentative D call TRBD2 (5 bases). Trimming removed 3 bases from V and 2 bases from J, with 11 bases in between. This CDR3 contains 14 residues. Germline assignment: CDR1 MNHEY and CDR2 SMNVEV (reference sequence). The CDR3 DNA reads TGTGCCAGCAGTTTCGGACGGGATGCCTACGAGCAGTACTTC. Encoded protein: CASSFGRDAYEQYF.

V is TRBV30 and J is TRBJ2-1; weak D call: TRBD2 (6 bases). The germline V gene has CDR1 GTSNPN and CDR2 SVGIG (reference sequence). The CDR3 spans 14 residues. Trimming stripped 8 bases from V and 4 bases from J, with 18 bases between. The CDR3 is CAGMGGTPYNEQFF. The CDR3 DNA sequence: TGTGCCGGAATGGGCGGGACTCCATACAATGAGCAGTTCTTC.

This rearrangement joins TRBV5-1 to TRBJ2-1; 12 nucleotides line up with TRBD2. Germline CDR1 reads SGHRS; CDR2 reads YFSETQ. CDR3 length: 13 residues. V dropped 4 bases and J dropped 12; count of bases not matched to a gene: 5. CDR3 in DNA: TGCGCCAGCAGCCGAGGACTAGCGGGAAGGCAGTTCTTC. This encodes CASSRGLAGRQFF.

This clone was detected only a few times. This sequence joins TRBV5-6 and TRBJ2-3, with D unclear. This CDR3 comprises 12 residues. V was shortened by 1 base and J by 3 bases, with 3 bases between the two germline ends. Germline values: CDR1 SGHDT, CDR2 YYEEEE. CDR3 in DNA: TGTGCCAGCAGCTTGCAGACAGATACGCAGTATTTT. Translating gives CASSLQTDTQYF.

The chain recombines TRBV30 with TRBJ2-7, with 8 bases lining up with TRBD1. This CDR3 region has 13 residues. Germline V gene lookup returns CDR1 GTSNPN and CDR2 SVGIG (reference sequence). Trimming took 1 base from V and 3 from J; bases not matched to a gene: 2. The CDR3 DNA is TGTGCCTGGAGTGCTGACAGGGGCTACGAGCAGTACTTC. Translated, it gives CAWSADRGYEQYF.

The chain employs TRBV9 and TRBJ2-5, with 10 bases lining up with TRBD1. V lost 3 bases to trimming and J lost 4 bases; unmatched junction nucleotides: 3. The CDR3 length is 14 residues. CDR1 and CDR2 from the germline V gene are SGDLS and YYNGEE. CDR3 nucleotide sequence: TGTGCCAGCAGCGGCGACAGGGGGCCAGAGACCCAGTACTTC. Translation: CASSGDRGPETQYF.

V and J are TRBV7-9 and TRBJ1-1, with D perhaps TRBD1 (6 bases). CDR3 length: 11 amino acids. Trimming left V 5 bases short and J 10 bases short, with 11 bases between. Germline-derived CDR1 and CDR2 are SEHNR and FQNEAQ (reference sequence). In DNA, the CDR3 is TGTGCCAGCAGCCCCACAGGGAGAGCTTTCTTT. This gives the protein CASSPTGRAFF. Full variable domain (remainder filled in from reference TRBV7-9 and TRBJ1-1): DTGVSQNPRHKITKRGQNVTFRCDPISEHNRLYWYRQTLGQGPEFLTYFQNEAQLEKSRLLSDRFSAERPKGSFSTLEIQRTEQGDSAMYLCASSPTGRAFFGQGTRLTVV.

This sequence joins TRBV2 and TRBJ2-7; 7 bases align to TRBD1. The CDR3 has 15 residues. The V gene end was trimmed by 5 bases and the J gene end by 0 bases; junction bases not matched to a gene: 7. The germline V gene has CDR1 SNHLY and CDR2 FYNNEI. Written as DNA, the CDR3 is TGTGCCAGCAGTTACCCGGGACAGTACTCCTACGAGCAGTACTTC. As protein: CASSYPGQYSYEQYF.

The CDR3 nucleotides read TGTGCCAGCAGTTACGGCGGGATGACGGCCAATGAGCAGTTCTTC. Translation gives CASSYGGMTANEQFF. V gene TRBV6-5 combines with J gene TRBJ2-1; the D gene is possibly TRBD2 (6 bases). Between the trimmed V and J ends, which lost 2 bases and 6 bases, there was a span of 14 bases. Germline CDR1 is MNHEY and CDR2 is SVGAGI. CDR3 length: 15 residues.

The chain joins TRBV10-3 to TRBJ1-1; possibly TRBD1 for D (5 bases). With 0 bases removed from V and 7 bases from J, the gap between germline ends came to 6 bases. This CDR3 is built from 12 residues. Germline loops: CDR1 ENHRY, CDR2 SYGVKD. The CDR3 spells CAISESDSEAFF. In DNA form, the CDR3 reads TGTGCCATCAGTGAGTCCGACAGTGAAGCTTTCTTT.

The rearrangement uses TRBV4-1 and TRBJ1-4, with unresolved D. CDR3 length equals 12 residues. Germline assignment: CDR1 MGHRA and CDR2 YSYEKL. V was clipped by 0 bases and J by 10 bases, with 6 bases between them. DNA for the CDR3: TGCGCCAGCAGCCAAGATGGGGTAAAACTGTTTTTT. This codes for CASSQDGVKLFF.

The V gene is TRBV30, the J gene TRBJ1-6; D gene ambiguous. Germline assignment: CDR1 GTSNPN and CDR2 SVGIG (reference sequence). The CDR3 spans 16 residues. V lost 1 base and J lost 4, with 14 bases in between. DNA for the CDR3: TGTGCCTGGAGTGGTGGCATCTTATCATATAATTCACCCCTCCACTTT. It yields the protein CAWSGGILSYNSPLHF.

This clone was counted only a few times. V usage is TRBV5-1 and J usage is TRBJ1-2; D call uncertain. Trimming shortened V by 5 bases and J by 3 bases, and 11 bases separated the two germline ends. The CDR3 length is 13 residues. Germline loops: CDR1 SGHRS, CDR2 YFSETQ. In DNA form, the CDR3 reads TGCGCCAGCAGTCAGGACGAGGACTATGGCTACACCTTC. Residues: CASSQDEDYGYTF.

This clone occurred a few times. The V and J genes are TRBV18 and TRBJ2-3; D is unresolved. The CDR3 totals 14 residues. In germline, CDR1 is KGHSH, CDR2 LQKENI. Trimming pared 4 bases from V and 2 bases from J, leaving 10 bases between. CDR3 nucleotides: TGTGCCAGCTCACAGCCCCTTATCACAGATACGCAGTATTTT. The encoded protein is CASSQPLITDTQYF.

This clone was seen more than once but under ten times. CDR3 loop: CASGPEIWEQYF. DNA for the CDR3: TGTGCTAGTGGTCCGGAAATTTGGGAGCAGTACTTC. The chain links TRBV12-5 to TRBJ2-7; D unclear. This CDR3 region has 12 residues. CDR1 and CDR2 (germline): LGHNT, FRNRAP. The V end was cut by 5 bases, the J end by 7 bases, with 12 bases between.

CDR3 bases: TGTGCCAGCAGTTTGACGGGGACTAACTATGGCTACACCTTC. It specifies CASSLTGTNYGYTF. The chain uses TRBV7-9 and TRBJ1-2; D unclear. CDR3 size: 14 residues. In germline, CDR1 is SEHNR, CDR2 FQNEAQ (reference sequence). V lost 6 bases and J lost 0, with 11 bases in between.

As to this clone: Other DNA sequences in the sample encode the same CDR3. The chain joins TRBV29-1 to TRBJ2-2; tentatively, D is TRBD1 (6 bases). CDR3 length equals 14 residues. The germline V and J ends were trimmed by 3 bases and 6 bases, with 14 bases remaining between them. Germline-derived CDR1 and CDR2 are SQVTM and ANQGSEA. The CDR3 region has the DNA TGCAGCGTTGAGGGGCAGGGGTACGCCGGGGAGCTGTTTTTT. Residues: CSVEGQGYAGELFF.

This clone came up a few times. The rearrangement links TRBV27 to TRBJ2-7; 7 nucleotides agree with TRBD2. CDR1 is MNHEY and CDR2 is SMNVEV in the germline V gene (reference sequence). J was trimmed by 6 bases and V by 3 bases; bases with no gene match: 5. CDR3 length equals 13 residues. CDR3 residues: CASSLGGTAEQYF. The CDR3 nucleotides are TGTGCCAGCAGTTTGGGGGGGACGGCCGAGCAGTACTTC.

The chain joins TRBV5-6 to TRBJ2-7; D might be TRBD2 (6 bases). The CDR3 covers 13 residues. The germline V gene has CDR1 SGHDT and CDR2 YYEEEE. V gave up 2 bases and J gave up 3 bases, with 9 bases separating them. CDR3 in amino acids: CASSFGSLYEQYF. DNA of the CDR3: TGTGCCAGCAGCTTCGGGAGTCTCTACGAGCAGTACTTC.

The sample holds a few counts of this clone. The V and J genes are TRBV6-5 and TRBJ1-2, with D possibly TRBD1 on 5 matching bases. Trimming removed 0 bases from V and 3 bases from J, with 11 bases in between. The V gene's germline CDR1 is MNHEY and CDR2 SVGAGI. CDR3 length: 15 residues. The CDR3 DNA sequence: TGTGCCAGCAGTTACTCTGTCCGGGGGGACTATGGCTACACCTTC. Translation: CASSYSVRGDYGYTF.